Sequencing of this T cell receptor (beta chain) was carried out in a study of patients and donors after allogeneic stem cell transplantation. TCRdb passed the RT-PCR reads through MiXCR, listing each CDR3 protein once. This table holds 200,000 to 250,000 distinct CDR3 sequences, 14% found once. Between the trimmed V and J ends, which lost 3 bases and 0 bases, there was a span of 12 bases. Germline loops: CDR1 SGHRS, CDR2 YFSETQ. The CDR3 spans 15 residues. This clonotype was counted many times. The rearrangement joins TRBV5-1 to TRBJ1-1; D is ambiguous. This receptor was identified in a human donor who was either an allogeneic HSCT recipient or a stem cell or donor lymphocyte infusion donor (not recorded which). It is not recorded whose cells these are; they may come from a transplant donor. Sequenced material: blood, either unsorted or a sorted T cell fraction (not recorded which). CDR3 in amino acids: CASSYEGGMNTEAFF. CDR3 bases: TGCGCCAGCAGCTATGAAGGAGGGATGAACACTGAAGCTTTCTTT.